This TCR beta chain was recorded in a study of blood T cell repertoires in COVID-19. Across the whole study: The United States, Italy and Spain were the sources of the acute and convalescent COVID-19 samples. Sample material is recorded as cDNA or gDNA derived from T cells, B-cell-depleted T cells, or PBMCs.

In germline, CDR1 is MRHNA, CDR2 SNTAGT. The CDR3 runs 13 residues. V lost 2 bases, J lost 7 bases, and 11 bases lay in between. In the original analysis: Estimation of nucleated cell counts was performed using reference gene primer amplification. Generated by immunoSEQ multiplex PCR, the TCRdb table keeps only in-frame clones and is missing some. Clonal size and the V and J genes are those of that table, whereas D and trimming came from the DNA. The sample has approximately 30,000 clones, 90% to 95% seen once; the top ten hold about 16%. Sequencing was carried out using peripheral blood. The chain joins TRBV6-4 to TRBJ1-2; maybe TRBD1 (5 bases). This clonotype was obtained from a human donor with active COVID-19. The donor label of this sample is uncertain. The CDR3, as DNA: TGTGCCAGCAGTGACGGGGCAGGGTCTGGCTACACCTTC. As protein: CASSDGAGSGYTF.